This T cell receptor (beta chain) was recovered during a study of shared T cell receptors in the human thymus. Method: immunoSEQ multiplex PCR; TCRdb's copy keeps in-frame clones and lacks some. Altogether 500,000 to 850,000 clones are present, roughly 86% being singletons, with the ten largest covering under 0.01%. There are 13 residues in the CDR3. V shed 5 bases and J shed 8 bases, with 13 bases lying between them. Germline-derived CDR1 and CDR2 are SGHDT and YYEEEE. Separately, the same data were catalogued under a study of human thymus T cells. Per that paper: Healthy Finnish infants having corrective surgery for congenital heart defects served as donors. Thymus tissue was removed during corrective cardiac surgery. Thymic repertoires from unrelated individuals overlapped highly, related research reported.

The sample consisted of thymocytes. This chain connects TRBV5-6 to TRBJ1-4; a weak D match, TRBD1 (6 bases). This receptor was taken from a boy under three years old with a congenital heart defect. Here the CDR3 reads CASRQLRGEKLFF. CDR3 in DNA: TGTGCCAGCAGACAACTTAGGGGGGAAAAACTGTTTTTT.